This T cell receptor beta chain originates from a study of blood T cell repertoires in COVID-19. Sequenced by immunoSEQ multiplex PCR; TCRdb stores in-frame clones only, minus some. This sample carries some 450,000 clones, 88% of them seen once, and the ten largest clones take over 10%. Seattle's cohort entered during active infection and was followed longitudinally. This CDR3 contains 14 residues. The germline gives CDR1 LGHDT, CDR2 YNNKEL (reference sequence). With 4 bases removed from V and 3 bases from J, the gap between germline ends came to 10 bases. The rearrangement joins TRBV3-1 (or the pseudogene TRBV3-2) to TRBJ1-3, with D possibly matching TRBD1 (5 bases). The sequencing sample was made of peripheral blood. The clonotype comes from a woman aged 45-59 years with COVID-19, enrolled during active disease. The CDR3 bases are TGTGCCAGCAGCCCTGGCAGGGATGGAAACACCATATATTTT. This translates into CASSPGRDGNTIYF.